The clone carrying this T cell receptor beta chain came up many times. The source of the sample is a study of regulatory T cells in long-lasting Graves disease. Both iRepertoire HTBI primers and Arm-PCR of CDR3 regions were used to build the TCR beta libraries. TCRdb re-derived calls from the multiplex PCR reads in MiXCR, one entry per CDR3 protein. The profile shows about 620,000 distinct CDR3 sequences, about 15% of them singletons. Time point given: newly diagnosed GD, antithyroid drugs for less than 3 months. Following extraction of RNA from PBMCs, that RNA was used to make the TCR library. The same specimen was also included in a second study, on T cells in Graves' hyperthyroidism and ophthalmopathy.

The material sequenced was peripheral blood mononuclear cells (PBMCs), taken at new diagnosis, from a patient treated with antithyroid drugs. This receptor was identified in a woman under 40 with Graves disease.

Written as DNA, the CDR3 is TGTGCCAGCAGCTTAACGGTCCCGGAGACCCAGTACTTC. Translated: CASSLTVPETQYF. The J gene is TRBJ2-5, the V gene TRBV7-9; D is unclear. V was clipped by 2 bases and J by 5 bases, with 9 bases between them. Germline lookup yields CDR1 SEHNR and CDR2 FQNEAQ (reference sequence). The CDR3 contains 13 residues.